The T cell receptor (delta chain) described here comes from a study of gamma-delta T cells after stem cell transplantation. Notes on this clone: TCRdb assigns this DNA the protein of a much larger clone, which departs from its translation at residue 6; this likely reflects a read error, and the protein shown comes from translating the DNA.

Germline V gene lookup returns CDR1 GEAIGNYY and CDR2 EKD. The J segment lost 8 bases and the V segment lost 0 bases, leaving 15 bases of the junction unmatched. This CDR3 spans 17 amino acids. TCRdb reran clone calling via CATT on the RT-PCR reads. Among over 9,000 delta-chain clones listed, 1.3% were seen once. The TCR was taken from a human donor. It is not recorded whose cells these are; they may come from a transplant donor. The chain employs TRDV2 and TRDJ1, with 9 bases aligning to TRDD3. Sequences were obtained from gamma-delta T cells. The CDR3: CACDTEEGIRQTQKLIF. CDR3 coding DNA: TGTGCCTGTGACACCGAAGAGGGGATACGCCAGACTCAAAAACTCATCTTT.